The entry below describes one TCR beta chain. Its antigen is as yet unknown. Germline CDR1 is MNHEY and CDR2 is SMNVEV (reference sequence). CDR3 length: 15 residues. Trimming took 6 bases from V and 4 from J, leaving 16 bases between them. As to treatment: oral pan-JAK inhibitor, 5-10 mg twice daily. As the sequencing template, cDNA was produced by extracting RNA and reverse transcribing it. Clones were read by immunoSEQ multiplex PCR, and TCRdb kept only the in-frame ones, dropping some. Of about 42,000 clones listed, roughly 65% are singletons. This sample was taken from a study of CD8+ T cells in alopecia areata. Whole-study context: Patients received oral tofacitinib, 5 to 10 mg twice daily, for moderate-to-severe alopecia areata. Severity was scored as percentage of affected scalp area in treated patients.

Whole-study results and caveats: Persistence in scalp and blood during tofacitinib was observed for many expanded lesional clones.

This sequence joins TRBV27 and TRBJ2-1, with D unresolved. The sequenced sample was CD8+ T cells sorted from blood, obtained at week 4, from a patient treated with tofacitinib. The source is a human donor with alopecia areata. The CDR3 spells CASRPDVGMYNEQFF. Here the CDR3 DNA reads TGTGCCAGCAGACCGGACGTGGGCATGTACAATGAGCAGTTCTTC.